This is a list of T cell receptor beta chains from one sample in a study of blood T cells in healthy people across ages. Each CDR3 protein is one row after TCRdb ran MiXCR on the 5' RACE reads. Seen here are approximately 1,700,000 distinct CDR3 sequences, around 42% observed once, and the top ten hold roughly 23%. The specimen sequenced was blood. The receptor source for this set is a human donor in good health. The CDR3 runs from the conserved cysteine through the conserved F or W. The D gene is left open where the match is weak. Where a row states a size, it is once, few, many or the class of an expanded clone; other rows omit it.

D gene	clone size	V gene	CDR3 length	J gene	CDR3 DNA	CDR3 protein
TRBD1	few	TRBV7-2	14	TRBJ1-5	TGTGCCAGCAGCCCAGAGGGGGCTGTGGGGGCCCAGCATTTT	CASSPEGAVGAQHF
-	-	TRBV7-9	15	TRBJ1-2	TGTGCCAGCAGTTCGTCGAGCGGGCTCTTCTATGGCTACACCTTC	CASSSSSGLFYGYTF
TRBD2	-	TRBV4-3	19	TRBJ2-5	TGCGCCAGCAGCCAACGCTGGCCGGGACTAGCGGGGTTGCAAGAGACCCAGTACTTC	CASSQRWPGLAGLQETQYF
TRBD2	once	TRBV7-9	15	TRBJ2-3	TGTGCCAGCAGCTTAGTGAAGCTAGCGGACTATACGCAGTATTTT	CASSLVKLADYTQYF
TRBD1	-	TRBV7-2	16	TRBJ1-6	TGTGCCAGCAGCTTAGCACAGGGGACTTTTGGTTCACCCCTCCACTTT	CASSLAQGTFGSPLHF
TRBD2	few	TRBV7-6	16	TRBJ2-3	TGTGCCAGCAGCTTTAAGAGCGGGGGGGCGGCAGATACGCAGTATTTT	CASSFKSGGAADTQYF
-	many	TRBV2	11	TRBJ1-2	TGTGCCAGCAGTAAGGGTTCGGGCTACACCTTC	CASSKGSGYTF
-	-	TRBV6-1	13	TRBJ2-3	TGTGCCAGCAGTGAACGGACACCCCCCTCGCAGTATTTT	CASSERTPPSQYF
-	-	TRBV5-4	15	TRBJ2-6	TGTGCCAGCAGCTTCAGACCTTCTGGGGCCAACGTCCTGACTTTC	CASSFRPSGANVLTF
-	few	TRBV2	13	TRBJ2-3	TGTGCCAGCACCGCGACCAGCGGGGATACGCAGTATTTT	CASTATSGDTQYF
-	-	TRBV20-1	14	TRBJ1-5	TGCAGTGCTGCGCGACGGGATAGCAATCAGCCCCAGCATTTT	CSAARRDSNQPQHF
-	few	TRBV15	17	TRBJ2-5	TGTACCACCAGCAGAGATATAAGCGACAGGTCACAAGAGACCCAGTACTTC	CTTSRDISDRSQETQYF
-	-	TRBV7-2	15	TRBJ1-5	TGTGCCAGCAGCCAGCAACAGGGTATAGATCAGCCCCAGCATTTT	CASSQQQGIDQPQHF
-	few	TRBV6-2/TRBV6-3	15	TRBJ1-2	TGTGCCAGCACCCTCTCTCCCGGGACGGTATATGGCTACACCTTC	CASTLSPGTVYGYTF
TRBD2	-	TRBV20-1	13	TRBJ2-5	TGCAGTGCCCTAGCGGGGGGAGCAGAGACCCAGTACTTC	CSALAGGAETQYF
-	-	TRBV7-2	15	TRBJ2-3	TGTGCCAGCAGCTCAATGGGACGGAACACAGATACGCAGTATTTT	CASSSMGRNTDTQYF
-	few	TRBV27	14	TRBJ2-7	TGTGCCAGCAGTATGGGTCGATTGATCTACGAGCAGTACTTC	CASSMGRLIYEQYF
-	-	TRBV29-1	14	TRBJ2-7	TGCAGCGTTGATGGCGGAAGGGTTCCCTACGAGCAGTACTTC	CSVDGGRVPYEQYF